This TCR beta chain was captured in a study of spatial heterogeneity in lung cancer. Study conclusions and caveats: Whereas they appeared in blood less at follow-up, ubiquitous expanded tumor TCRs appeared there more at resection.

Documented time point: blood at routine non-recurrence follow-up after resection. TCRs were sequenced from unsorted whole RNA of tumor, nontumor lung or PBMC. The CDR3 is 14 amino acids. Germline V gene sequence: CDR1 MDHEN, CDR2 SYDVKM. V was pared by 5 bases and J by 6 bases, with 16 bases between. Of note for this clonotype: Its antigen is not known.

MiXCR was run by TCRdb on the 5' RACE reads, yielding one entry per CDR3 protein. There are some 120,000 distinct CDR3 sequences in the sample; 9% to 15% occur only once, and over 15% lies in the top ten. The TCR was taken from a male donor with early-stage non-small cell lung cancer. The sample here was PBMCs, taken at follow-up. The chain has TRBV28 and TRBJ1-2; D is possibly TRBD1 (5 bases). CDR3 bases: TGTGCCAGCAGTCCCCATGGGGGTACAGATGGCTACACCTTC. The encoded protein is CASSPHGGTDGYTF.